This T cell receptor (beta chain) emerged from a study of identical twins. CDR1 and CDR2 from the germline V gene are MNHEY and SVGAGI. V lost 4 bases and J 4 bases, leaving 7 bases between the germline ends. The CDR3 runs to 13 residues. Via MiXCR, TCRdb re-called the 5' RACE reads, giving one row per CDR3 protein. Of approximately 670,000 distinct CDR3 sequences listed, 6.1% are singletons. Many counts were recorded for this clonotype. Sequenced input: naive T cells sorted from blood. The receptor comes from a man aged 18 to 35 in good health. This chain uses TRBV6-5 with TRBJ2-2; no firm D call. The CDR3 sequence is CASSFRRTGELFF. The CDR3 region has the DNA TGTGCCAGCAGTTTTAGGCGCACCGGGGAGCTGTTTTTT.